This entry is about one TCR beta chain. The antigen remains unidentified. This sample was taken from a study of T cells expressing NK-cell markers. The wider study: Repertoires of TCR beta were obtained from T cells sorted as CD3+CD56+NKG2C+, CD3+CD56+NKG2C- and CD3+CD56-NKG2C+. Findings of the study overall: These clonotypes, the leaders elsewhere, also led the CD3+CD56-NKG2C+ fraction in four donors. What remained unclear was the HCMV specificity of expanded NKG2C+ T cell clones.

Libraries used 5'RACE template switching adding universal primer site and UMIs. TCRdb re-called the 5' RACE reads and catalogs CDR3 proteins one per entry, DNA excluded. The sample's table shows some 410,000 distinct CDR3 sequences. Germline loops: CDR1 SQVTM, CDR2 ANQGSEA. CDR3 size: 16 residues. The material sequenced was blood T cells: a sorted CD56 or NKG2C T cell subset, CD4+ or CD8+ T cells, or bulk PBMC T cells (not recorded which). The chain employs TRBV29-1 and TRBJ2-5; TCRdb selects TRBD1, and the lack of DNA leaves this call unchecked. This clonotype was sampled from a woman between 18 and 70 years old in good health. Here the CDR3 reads CSVATVGGGRRETQYF.